These 31 T cell receptor beta chains came from one sample sequenced in a study of T cells in Graves' hyperthyroidism and ophthalmopathy. There were TCR beta CDR3 regions amplified from RNA transcripts. The HTBI primer set served for first-round RT-PCR of the TCR CDR3. TCRdb itself ran the multiplex PCR reads through MiXCR, one entry per CDR3 protein. The sample has some 550,000 distinct CDR3 sequences, less than 25% seen once; the top ten hold about 25%. The sample was blood. These receptors all stem from a man aged 18 to 30 with Graves' hyperthyroidism.

The table lists this clonotype with a few counts. A much larger clone lies one base from this, so it may be a read error. This chain uses TRBV6-1 with TRBJ2-7, with TRBD1 matching over 8 bases. This CDR3 has 15 amino acids. Germline CDR1 and CDR2: MNHNS and SASEGT. J gave up 2 bases and V 1 base, and 4 bases lay outside the gene matches. CDR3 sequence reads: CASSEDRDRTYEQYF. CDR3 bases: TGTGCCAGCAGTGAAGACCGGGACAGGACCTACGAGCAGTACTTC.

This clonotype was seen more than once but under ten times. This rearrangement joins TRBV5-1 to TRBJ2-5, with D perhaps TRBD1 (5 bases). Germline V gene sequence: CDR1 SGHRS, CDR2 YFSETQ. The CDR3 length is 14 residues. Trimming took off 0 bases at V and 2 bases at J, with 8 bases between the two ends. CDR3 region: CASSLETVQETQYF. The CDR3 nucleotides are TGCGCCAGCAGCTTGGAGACAGTGCAAGAGACCCAGTACTTC.

This clonotype was observed many times. The chain recombines TRBV18 with TRBJ1-1, with D possibly matching TRBD1 (5 bases). Germline values: CDR1 KGHSH, CDR2 LQKENI. CDR3 length: 14 residues. Trimming removed 6 bases at V and 1 base at J, with 12 bases between. The CDR3 spells CASSRLGANTEAFF. The CDR3 DNA sequence: TGTGCCAGCTCCCGTCTTGGGGCGAACACTGAAGCTTTCTTT. The whole variable domain, filled in from reference TRBV18 and TRBJ1-1, reads NAGVMQNPRHLVRRRGQEARLRCSPMKGHSHVYWYRQLPEEGLKFMVYLQKENIIDESGMPKERFSAEFPKEGPSILRIQQVVRGDSAAYFCASSRLGANTEAFFGQGTRLTVV.

The J gene is TRBJ1-5, the V gene TRBV6-2 or TRBV6-3; D uncertain. There are 15 residues in the CDR3. Germline V gene data show CDR1 as MNHEY and CDR2 as SVGEGT. V was trimmed by 2 bases and J by 6 bases, leaving 14 bases between them. The CDR3 protein is CASSYGISRSQPQHF. In DNA form, the CDR3 reads TGTGCCAGCAGTTACGGGATTTCTCGTAGTCAGCCCCAGCATTTT.

This clonotype has a count of ten or more. The chain combines TRBV20-1 with TRBJ2-7; 10 nucleotides match TRBD2. This CDR3 is 14 amino acids long. The germline V gene encodes CDR1 DFQATT and CDR2 SNEGSKA (reference sequence). Trimming cost V 4 bases and J 7 bases; bases outside gene matches: 10. The DNA of the CDR3 is TGCAGTGCTATAGCGCTAGCGGGAGTAGGTGAGCAGTACTTC. Translation gives CSAIALAGVGEQYF.

This clonotype has just a few counts. The chain employs TRBV29-1 and TRBJ1-1, with D tentatively TRBD1 (5 bases). Germline V gene sequence: CDR1 SQVTM, CDR2 ANQGSEA. This CDR3 is 12 amino acids long. Trimming removed 6 bases from V and 2 bases from J, with 10 bases in between. In nucleotides, the CDR3 is TGCAGCGTCCGATGGGGCAACACTGAAGCTTTCTTT. It specifies CSVRWGNTEAFF.

This chain links TRBV30 with TRBJ2-7; D gene uncertain. This CDR3 has 13 amino acids. The ends were cut back, 1 base at V and 2 bases at J, with 9 bases in the middle. Germline V CDR1 and CDR2: GTSNPN, SVGIG (reference sequence). The CDR3 DNA is TGTGCCTGGAGTGGAGACGTAGCCTACGAGCAGTACTTC. It is translated as CAWSGDVAYEQYF.

To note about this clonotype: Mismatch with germline at one junction end may stem from a read error. The chain couples TRBV27 to TRBJ1-5; TRBD1 might be the D (5 bases). This CDR3 is 16 amino acids long. Per germline, CDR1 MNHEY and CDR2 SMNVEV (reference sequence). The CDR3: CTSSLGGAPGGQPQHF. CDR3 in DNA: TGTACCAGCAGTCTCGGCGGGGCACCAGGCGGTCAGCCCCAGCATTTT.

This clonotype was counted at least ten times. This chain connects TRBV28 to TRBJ1-2; D unresolved. With 0 bases removed from V and 2 bases from J, the gap between germline ends came to 4 bases. The V gene's germline CDR1 is MDHEN and CDR2 SYDVKM. The CDR3 is 13 amino acids. This CDR3 reads CASSLWENYGYTF. The CDR3 nucleotides are TGTGCCAGCAGTTTATGGGAAAACTATGGCTACACCTTC.

At least ten counts were recorded for this clonotype. The chain joins TRBV25-1 to TRBJ1-1; tentatively, D is TRBD1 (5 bases). The CDR3 has 14 amino acids. Trimming stripped 6 bases from V and 3 bases from J, with 14 bases between. The V gene's germline CDR1 is MGHDK and CDR2 SYGVNS. CDR3 sequence (DNA): TGTGCCAGCAGCCCCCTGGGGCTTTACACTGAAGCTTTCTTT. Translated: CASSPLGLYTEAFF.

This clonotype was counted at least ten times. The genes are TRBV28 and TRBJ1-1, with TRBD1 matching over 7 bases. Germline CDR1 and CDR2: MDHEN and SYDVKM. Germline trimming cut 6 bases from V and 3 bases from J; bases unmatched to any gene: 22. There are 19 residues in the CDR3. CDR3 sequence (DNA): TGTGCCAGCAGCCCAAATACTCACCCAGGGGGTAGGTGGGACACTGAAGCTTTCTTT. It yields the protein CASSPNTHPGGRWDTEAFF.

This clonotype came up a few times. The V and J genes are TRBV6-4 and TRBJ2-2, with 7 nucleotides matching TRBD1. Germline V lookup: CDR1 MRHNA, CDR2 SNTAGT. This CDR3 region has 16 residues. V trimming: 7 bases; J trimming: 3 bases; junction bases outside the gene matches: 11. The CDR3 protein is CASTRTGTEYTGELFF. CDR3 nucleotides: TGTGCCAGCACTCGAACCGGGACAGAGTACACCGGGGAGCTGTTTTTT.

In this sample, this clonotype turned up many times. The chain couples TRBV20-1 to TRBJ1-2, with TRBD1 matching 7 bases. There are 14 residues in the CDR3. Per germline, CDR1 DFQATT and CDR2 SNEGSKA (reference sequence). Germline trimming cut 5 bases from V and 0 bases from J; bases unmatched to any gene: 6. The CDR3 sequence is CSAYTGVPNYGYTF. CDR3 coding DNA: TGCAGTGCTTATACAGGGGTTCCTAACTATGGCTACACCTTC.

This clonotype has at least ten counts. The chain uses TRBV20-1 and TRBJ1-2; TRBD1 is a possible D gene (5 bases). Germline V gene sequence: CDR1 DFQATT, CDR2 SNEGSKA (reference sequence). The CDR3 length is 14 residues. Trimming cost V 5 bases and J 8 bases, with 21 bases left between them. CDR3 region: CSAPAVQGDHGYTF. The CDR3 DNA is TGCAGTGCTCCGGCCGTTCAGGGCGATCACGGCTACACCTTC.

This clonotype has a count of ten or more. This chain links TRBV12-3 or TRBV12-4 with TRBJ2-7; 7 bases align to TRBD1. The CDR3 runs 15 residues. J gave up 4 bases and V 5 bases, and 11 bases lay outside the gene matches. The chain's CDR3 is CASSRITGTVYEQYF. CDR3 coding DNA: TGTGCCAGCAGTCGTATAACCGGGACAGTGTACGAGCAGTACTTC.

This clonotype was counted many times. The chain employs TRBV7-2 and TRBJ2-7, with a weak D call TRBD2 (6 bases). CDR1 SGHTA and CDR2 FQGNSA come from the germline V gene. Trimming removed 4 bases from V and 4 bases from J, with 14 bases in between. The CDR3 loop spans 14 amino acids. This CDR3 is CASSSFSGVYEQYF. The CDR3 DNA is TGTGCCAGCAGCTCTTTTTCGGGGGTATACGAGCAGTACTTC.

This clonotype came up many times. V gene TRBV2 combines with J gene TRBJ1-2; maybe TRBD1 (5 bases). Between the trimmed V and J ends, which lost 8 bases and 4 bases, there was a span of 14 bases. The CDR3 runs to 13 residues. Germline-derived CDR1 and CDR2 are SNHLY and FYNNEI. The CDR3: CASYGGSTYGYTF. DNA for the CDR3: TGTGCCAGCTATGGGGGGAGCACCTATGGCTACACCTTC.

Concerning this clonotype: Just one base apart from a much larger clone, this may be a read error. The chain employs TRBV28 and TRBJ1-1; TRBD1 matches at 8 bases. The germline V gene has CDR1 MDHEN and CDR2 SYDVKM. The V and J ends lost 2 bases and 7 bases, in that order; junction bases with no gene match: 3. The CDR3 loop spans 13 amino acids. DNA for the CDR3: TGTGCCAGCAGTTTACAGGGGGCGATTGAAGCTTTCTTT. Its protein product is CASSLQGAIEAFF.

The chain combines TRBV6-2 or TRBV6-3 with TRBJ1-1; D is ambiguous. The V end was cut by 11 bases, the J end by 0 bases, with 16 bases between. Germline V CDR1 and CDR2: MNHEY, SVGEGT. The CDR3 spans 14 residues. CDR3 in amino acids: CAVKRTPMNTEAFF. CDR3 nucleotide sequence: TGTGCCGTCAAACGGACGCCGATGAACACTGAAGCTTTCTTT.

This clonotype was detected many times. The CDR3 sequence: CSVADSLYGYTF. As DNA, the CDR3 is TGCAGCGTTGCGGACAGCTTATATGGCTACACCTTC. V is TRBV29-1 and J is TRBJ1-2; weak D call: TRBD1 (6 bases). This CDR3 region has 12 residues. Trimming removed 4 bases at V and 5 bases at J, with 11 bases between. CDR1 and CDR2 from the germline V gene are SQVTM and ANQGSEA.

This clonotype was seen more than once but under ten times. This sequence joins TRBV9 and TRBJ2-2; 8 bases map to TRBD1. The CDR3 is made up of 15 amino acids. The germline gives CDR1 SGDLS, CDR2 YYNGEE. V lost 2 bases and J lost 6; bases outside the gene matches: 6. The CDR3 DNA follows: TGTGCCAGCAGCGTCAGGACAGGGCTGGCCGGGGAGCTGTTTTTT. As protein: CASSVRTGLAGELFF.

As concerns this clonotype: This sequence may be a read error, since a much larger clone differs from it by one base. The chain has TRBV7-2 and TRBJ2-2; 9 bases match TRBD1. Unmatched junction bases numbered 5, after V lost 5 bases and J lost 7 bases. The CDR3 extends over 14 amino acids. Germline V gene lookup returns CDR1 SGHTA and CDR2 FQGNSA. For the CDR3, the DNA is TGTGCCAGCAGCCCCCGGGACAGGGTCGGGGAGCTGTTTTTT. It yields the protein CASSPRDRVGELFF.

This clonotype was seen at least ten times. The J gene is TRBJ1-5, the V gene TRBV5-5; D is perhaps TRBD1 (5 bases). Per germline, CDR1 SGHKS and CDR2 YYEKEE (reference sequence). Trimming took 1 base from V and 3 from J, leaving 8 bases between them. This CDR3 contains 14 residues. CDR3 sequence: CASSLNRHNQPQHF. DNA for the CDR3: TGTGCCAGCAGCTTGAACAGGCACAATCAGCCCCAGCATTTT.

There are many counts of this clonotype. The chain carries TRBV28 and TRBJ1-1; D gene ambiguous. The CDR3 is 12 residues long. V lost 8 bases and J 5 bases, leaving 12 bases between the germline ends. Germline lookup yields CDR1 MDHEN and CDR2 SYDVKM. CDR3 sequence (DNA): TGTGCCAGCCTCCTCGCGGGGACTGAAGCTTTCTTT. Protein: CASLLAGTEAFF.

This clonotype occurred many times. The V gene is TRBV28, the J gene TRBJ2-4, with TRBD2 matching over 7 bases. Per the germline V gene, CDR1 is MDHEN and CDR2 is SYDVKM. V dropped 2 bases and J dropped 8; count of bases not matched to a gene: 9. The CDR3 totals 15 residues. The CDR3 protein is CASSLEVPGRDIQYF. The CDR3 DNA reads TGTGCCAGCAGTTTAGAAGTTCCAGGGAGGGACATTCAGTACTTC.

This clonotype has ten or more counts. This chain connects TRBV28 to TRBJ2-7; maybe TRBD1 (6 bases). The CDR3 totals 17 residues. Trimming took 4 bases from V and 0 from J, leaving 19 bases between them. In germline, CDR1 is MDHEN, CDR2 SYDVKM. In nucleotides, the CDR3 is TGTGCCAGCAGTTCCTCATTCAGGGGCCCCTTCTCCTACGAGCAGTACTTC. Encoded protein: CASSSSFRGPFSYEQYF.

This clonotype was detected ten times or more. This rearrangement joins TRBV12-3 or TRBV12-4 to TRBJ1-2; D ambiguous. Between the trimmed V and J ends, which lost 6 bases and 6 bases, there was a span of 20 bases. CDR3 size: 15 residues. The CDR3 is CASRKGTNPHHGYTF. In DNA, the CDR3 is TGTGCCAGCAGGAAGGGTACAAATCCCCACCATGGCTACACCTTC.

The chain couples TRBV25-1 to TRBJ2-7; TRBD1 matches at 7 bases. The germline V gene has CDR1 MGHDK and CDR2 SYGVNS. The V and J ends lost 4 bases and 5 bases, in that order; junction bases with no gene match: 5. The CDR3 covers 13 residues. CDR3 bases: TGTGCCAGCAGTGGACAGGGATTCGACGAGCAGTACTTC. It yields the protein CASSGQGFDEQYF.

This chain links TRBV3-1 with TRBJ2-5; D might be TRBD1 (7 bases). The V end was cut by 2 bases, the J end by 5 bases, with 15 bases between. Germline V gives CDR1 LGHDT, CDR2 YNNKEL (reference sequence). The CDR3 loop spans 15 amino acids. The CDR3 DNA reads TGTGCCAGCAGCCAAACGCAGGGGGGTTGGGAGACCCAGTACTTC. Translated: CASSQTQGGWETQYF.

This clonotype showed up many times. The CDR3 is CSASVPSYEQYF. The CDR3 coding sequence is TGCAGTGCTAGCGTACCATCCTACGAGCAGTACTTC. The chain links TRBV20-1 to TRBJ2-7, with unresolved D. The V gene lost 3 bases and the J gene lost 1 base, with 7 bases spanning the gap. The CDR3 runs to 12 residues. Germline loops: CDR1 DFQATT, CDR2 SNEGSKA (reference sequence).

The chain couples TRBV6-1 to TRBJ1-2, with D tentatively TRBD1 (6 bases). Germline V gene lookup returns CDR1 MNHNS and CDR2 SASEGT. The CDR3 consists of 13 residues. V was trimmed by 9 bases and J by 2 bases, leaving 13 bases between them. The CDR3 here is CASEPGQNYGYTF. CDR3 nucleotides: TGTGCCAGTGAGCCCGGACAGAACTATGGCTACACCTTC.